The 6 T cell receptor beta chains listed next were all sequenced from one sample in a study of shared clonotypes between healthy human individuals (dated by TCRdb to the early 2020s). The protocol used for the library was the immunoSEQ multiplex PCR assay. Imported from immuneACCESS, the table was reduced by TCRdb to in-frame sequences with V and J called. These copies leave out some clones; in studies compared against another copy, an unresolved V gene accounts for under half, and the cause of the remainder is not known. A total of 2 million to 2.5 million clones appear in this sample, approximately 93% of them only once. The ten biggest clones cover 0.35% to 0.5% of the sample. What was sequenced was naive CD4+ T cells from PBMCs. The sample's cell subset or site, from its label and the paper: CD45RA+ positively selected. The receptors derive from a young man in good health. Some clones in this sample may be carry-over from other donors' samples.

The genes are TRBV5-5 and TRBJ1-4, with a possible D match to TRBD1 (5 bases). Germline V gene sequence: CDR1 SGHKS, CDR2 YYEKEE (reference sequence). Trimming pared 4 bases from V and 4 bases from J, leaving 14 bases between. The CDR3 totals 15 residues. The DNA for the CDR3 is TGTGCCAGCAGCACCTTGGGGCAGGGTAATGAAAAACTGTTTTTT. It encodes CASSTLGQGNEKLFF.

CDR3 DNA sequence: TGTGCCAGCAGCTTAGACACGCTTAGCGGGAGTTCCTACAATGAGCAGTTCTTC. Translation gives CASSLDTLSGSSYNEQFF. The rearrangement uses TRBV11-2 and TRBJ2-1; 9 bases line up with TRBD2. Germline V gene data show CDR1 as SGHAT and CDR2 as FQNNGV. The CDR3 loop spans 18 amino acids. Trimming at V came to 0 bases and at J to 1 base, leaving 7 bases not matched to a gene. Full variable domain (missing parts from reference TRBV11-2 and TRBJ2-1): EAGVAQSPRYKIIEKRQSVAFWCNPISGHATLYWYQQILGQGPKLLIQFQNNGVVDDSQLPKDRFSAERLKGVDSTLKIQPAKLEDSAVYLCASSLDTLSGSSYNEQFFGPGTRLTVL.

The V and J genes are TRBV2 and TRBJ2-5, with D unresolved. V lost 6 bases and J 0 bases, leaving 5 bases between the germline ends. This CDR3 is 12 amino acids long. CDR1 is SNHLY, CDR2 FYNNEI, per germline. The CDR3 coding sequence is TGTGCCAGCAGGGCAGACCAAGAGACCCAGTACTTC. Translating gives CASRADQETQYF.

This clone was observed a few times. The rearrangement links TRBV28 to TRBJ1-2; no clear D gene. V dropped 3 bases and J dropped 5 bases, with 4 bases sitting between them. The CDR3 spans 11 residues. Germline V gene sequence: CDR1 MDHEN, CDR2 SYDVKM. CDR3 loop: CASSFQYGYTF. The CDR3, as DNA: TGTGCCAGCAGTTTCCAATATGGCTACACCTTC.

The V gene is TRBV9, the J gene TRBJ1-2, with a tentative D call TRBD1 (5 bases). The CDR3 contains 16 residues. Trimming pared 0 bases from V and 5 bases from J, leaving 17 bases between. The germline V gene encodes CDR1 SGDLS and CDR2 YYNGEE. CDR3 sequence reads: CASSVGGKRGSYGYTF. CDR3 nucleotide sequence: TGTGCCAGCAGCGTAGGGGGAAAAAGGGGCAGTTATGGCTACACCTTC.

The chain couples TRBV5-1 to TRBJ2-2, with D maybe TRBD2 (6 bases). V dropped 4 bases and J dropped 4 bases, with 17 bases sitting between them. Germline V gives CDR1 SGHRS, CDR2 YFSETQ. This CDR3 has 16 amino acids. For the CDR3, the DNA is TGCGCCAGCAGCGTAGGGGCCCTGGGGGGCACCGGGGAGCTGTTTTTT. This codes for CASSVGALGGTGELFF.